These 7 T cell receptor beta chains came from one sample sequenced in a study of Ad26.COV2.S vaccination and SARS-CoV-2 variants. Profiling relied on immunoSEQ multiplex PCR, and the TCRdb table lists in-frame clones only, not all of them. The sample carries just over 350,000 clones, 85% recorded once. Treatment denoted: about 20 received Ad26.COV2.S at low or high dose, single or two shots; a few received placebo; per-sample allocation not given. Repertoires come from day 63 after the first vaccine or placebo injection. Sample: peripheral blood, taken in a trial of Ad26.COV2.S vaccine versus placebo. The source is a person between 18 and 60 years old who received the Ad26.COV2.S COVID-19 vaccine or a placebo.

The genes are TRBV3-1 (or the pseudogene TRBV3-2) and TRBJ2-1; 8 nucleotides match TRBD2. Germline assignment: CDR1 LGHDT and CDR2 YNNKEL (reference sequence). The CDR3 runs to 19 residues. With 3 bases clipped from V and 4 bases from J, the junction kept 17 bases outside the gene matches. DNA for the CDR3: TGTGCCAGCAGCCAGGACTTCTCTAGCGGGCGCCCCTCTTACAATGAGCAGTTCTTC. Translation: CASSQDFSSGRPSYNEQFF.

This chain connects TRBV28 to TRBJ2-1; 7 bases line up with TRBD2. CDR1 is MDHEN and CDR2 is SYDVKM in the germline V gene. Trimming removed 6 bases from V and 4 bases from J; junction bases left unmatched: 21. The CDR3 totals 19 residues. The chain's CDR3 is CASRGSGTTIRAVYNEQFF. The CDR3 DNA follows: TGTGCCAGCAGGGGAAGCGGGACTACAATCAGGGCTGTATACAATGAGCAGTTCTTC.

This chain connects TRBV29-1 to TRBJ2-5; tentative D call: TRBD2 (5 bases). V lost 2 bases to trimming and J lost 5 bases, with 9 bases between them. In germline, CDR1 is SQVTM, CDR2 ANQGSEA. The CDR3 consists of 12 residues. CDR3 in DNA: TGCAGCGTTGAACGACGGAGGGAGACCCAGTACTTC. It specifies CSVERRRETQYF.

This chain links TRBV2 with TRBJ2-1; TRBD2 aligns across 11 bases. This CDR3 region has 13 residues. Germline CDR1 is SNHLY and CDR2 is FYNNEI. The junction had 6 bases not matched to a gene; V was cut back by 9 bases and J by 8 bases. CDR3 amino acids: CASTSGSWDEQFF. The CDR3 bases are TGTGCCAGTACTAGCGGGAGTTGGGATGAGCAGTTCTTC.

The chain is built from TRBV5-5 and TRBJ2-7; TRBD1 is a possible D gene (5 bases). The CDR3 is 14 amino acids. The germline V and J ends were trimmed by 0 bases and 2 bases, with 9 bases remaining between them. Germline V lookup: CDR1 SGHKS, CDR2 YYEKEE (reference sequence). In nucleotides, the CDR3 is TGTGCCAGCAGCTTGGTCCAGGGTCCCTACGAGCAGTACTTC. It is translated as CASSLVQGPYEQYF.

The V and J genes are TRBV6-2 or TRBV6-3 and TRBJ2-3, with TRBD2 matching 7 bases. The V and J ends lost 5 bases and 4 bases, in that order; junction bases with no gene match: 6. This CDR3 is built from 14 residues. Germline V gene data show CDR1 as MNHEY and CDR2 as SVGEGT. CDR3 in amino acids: CASSPTSSADTQYF. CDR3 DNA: TGTGCCAGCAGTCCGACTAGCTCCGCAGATACGCAGTATTTT.

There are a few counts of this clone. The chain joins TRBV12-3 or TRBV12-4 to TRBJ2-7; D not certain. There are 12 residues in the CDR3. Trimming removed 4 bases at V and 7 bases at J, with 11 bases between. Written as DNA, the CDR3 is TGTGCCAGCAGTTCACTGCTAAGGGAGCAGTACTTC. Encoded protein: CASSSLLREQYF.